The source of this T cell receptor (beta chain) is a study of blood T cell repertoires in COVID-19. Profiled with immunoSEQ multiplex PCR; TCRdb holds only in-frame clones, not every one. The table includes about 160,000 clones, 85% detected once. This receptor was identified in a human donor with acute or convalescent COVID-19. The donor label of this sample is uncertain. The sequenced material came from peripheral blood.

The CDR3 region has the DNA TGTGCCAGCAGACCCTTTGCAGCCTACGAGCAGTACTTC. Protein: CASRPFAAYEQYF. The chain recombines TRBV5-5 with TRBJ2-7; D is unresolved. The CDR3 has 13 amino acids. Trimming shortened V by 5 bases and J by 2 bases, and 11 bases separated the two germline ends. Germline lookup yields CDR1 SGHKS and CDR2 YYEKEE (reference sequence).